This T cell receptor beta chain was obtained from a study of blood T cell repertoires in COVID-19. Study overall: Sites across the United States, Italy and Spain contributed samples from acute and convalescent COVID-19. PBMCs, B-cell-depleted T cells, or T cells provided the cDNA or gDNA that made up the material.

In the original workflow: The assay estimated nucleated cells by amplifying reference gene primers. The assay was immunoSEQ multiplex PCR, and TCRdb's table has in-frame clones only and misses some. That table is the source of V, J and clone size, and D and trimming were worked out from the DNA. The table has about 49,000 clones, about four fifths seen once. The V and J ends lost 6 bases and 8 bases respectively, with 19 bases between them. CDR3 length equals 15 residues. Germline loops: CDR1 SEHNR, CDR2 FQNEAQ (reference sequence). The sequencing input was peripheral blood. The sequence derives from a woman aged 60-75 years with acute or convalescent COVID-19. The chain employs TRBV7-9 and TRBJ1-4; D gene uncertain. CDR3 loop: CASSFMAGDVEKLFF. The CDR3 nucleotides read TGTGCCAGCAGTTTCATGGCGGGAGACGTCGAAAAACTGTTTTTT. Full variable domain (remainder filled in from reference TRBV7-9 and TRBJ1-4): DTGVSQNPRHKITKRGQNVTFRCDPISEHNRLYWYRQTLGQGPEFLTYFQNEAQLEKSRLLSDRFSAERPKGSFSTLEIQRTEQGDSAMYLCASSFMAGDVEKLFFGSGTQLSVL.